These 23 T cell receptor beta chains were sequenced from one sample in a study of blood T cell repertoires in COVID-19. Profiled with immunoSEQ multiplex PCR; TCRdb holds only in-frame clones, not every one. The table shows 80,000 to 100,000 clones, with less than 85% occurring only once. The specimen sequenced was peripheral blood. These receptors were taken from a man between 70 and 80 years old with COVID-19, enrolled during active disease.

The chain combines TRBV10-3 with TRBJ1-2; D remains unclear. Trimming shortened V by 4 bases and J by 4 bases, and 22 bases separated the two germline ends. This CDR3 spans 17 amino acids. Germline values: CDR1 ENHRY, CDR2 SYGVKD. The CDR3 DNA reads TGTGCCATCAGTGGGGTACAGTCTCGACCCGGCCCCTATGGCTACACCTTC. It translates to CAISGVQSRPGPYGYTF.

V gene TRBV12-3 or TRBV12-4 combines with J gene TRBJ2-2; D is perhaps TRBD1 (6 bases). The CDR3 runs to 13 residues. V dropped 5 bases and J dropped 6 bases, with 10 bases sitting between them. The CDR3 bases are TGTGCCAGCAGTAATACAGGGTCCGGGGAGCTGTTTTTT. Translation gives CASSNTGSGELFF.

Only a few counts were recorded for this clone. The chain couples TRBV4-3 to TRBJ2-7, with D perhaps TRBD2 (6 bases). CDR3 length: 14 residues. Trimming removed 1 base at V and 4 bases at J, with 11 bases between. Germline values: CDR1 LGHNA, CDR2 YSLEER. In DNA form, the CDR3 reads TGCGCCAGCAGCCAAGCTTGGAGGGGATACGAGCAGTACTTC. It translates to CASSQAWRGYEQYF.

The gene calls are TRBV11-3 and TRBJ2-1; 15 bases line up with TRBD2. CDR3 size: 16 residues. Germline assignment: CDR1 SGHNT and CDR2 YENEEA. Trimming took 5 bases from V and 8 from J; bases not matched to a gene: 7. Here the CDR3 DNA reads TGTGCCAGCAGCGTAGGACTAGCGGGAGGGAGAGATGAGCAGTTCTTC. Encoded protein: CASSVGLAGGRDEQFF.

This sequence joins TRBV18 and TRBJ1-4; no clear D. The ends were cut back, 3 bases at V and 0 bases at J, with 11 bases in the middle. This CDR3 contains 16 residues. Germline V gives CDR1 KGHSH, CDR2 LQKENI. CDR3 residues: CASSPPGIATNEKLFF. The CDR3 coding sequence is TGTGCCAGCTCACCGCCGGGGATCGCAACTAATGAAAAACTGTTTTTT.

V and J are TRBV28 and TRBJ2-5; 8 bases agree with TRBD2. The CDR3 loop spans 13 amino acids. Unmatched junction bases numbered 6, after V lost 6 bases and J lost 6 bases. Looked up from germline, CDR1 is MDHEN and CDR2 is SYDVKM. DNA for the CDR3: TGTGCCAGCAGGAATAGCGGGGCCAAGACCCAGTACTTC. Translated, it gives CASRNSGAKTQYF.

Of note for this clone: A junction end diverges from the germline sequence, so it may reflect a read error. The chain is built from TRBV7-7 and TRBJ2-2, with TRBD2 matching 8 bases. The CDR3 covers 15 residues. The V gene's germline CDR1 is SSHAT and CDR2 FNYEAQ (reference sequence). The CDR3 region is CASSLSAGATGELFF. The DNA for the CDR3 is TGTGCTAGCAGCCTATCAGCGGGAGCCACCGGGGAGCTGTTTTTT.

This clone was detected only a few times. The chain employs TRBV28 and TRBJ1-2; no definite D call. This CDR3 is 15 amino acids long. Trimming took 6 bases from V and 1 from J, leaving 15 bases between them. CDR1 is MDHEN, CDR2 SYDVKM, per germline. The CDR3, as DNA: TGTGCCAGCAGCCTGCTTGGGAGGGTTAACTATGGCTACACCTTC. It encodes CASSLLGRVNYGYTF.

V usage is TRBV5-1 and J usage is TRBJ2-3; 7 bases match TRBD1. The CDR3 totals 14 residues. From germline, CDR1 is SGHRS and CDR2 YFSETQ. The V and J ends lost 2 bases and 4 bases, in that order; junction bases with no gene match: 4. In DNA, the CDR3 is TGCGCCAGCAGCTTCAGACAGGGTTCAGATACGCAGTATTTT. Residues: CASSFRQGSDTQYF.

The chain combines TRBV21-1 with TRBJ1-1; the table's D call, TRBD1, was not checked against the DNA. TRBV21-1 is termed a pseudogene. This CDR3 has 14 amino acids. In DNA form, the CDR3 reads TGTGCCAGCAGCAGGCCAATTCCGACAGGAGAAGCTTTCTTT. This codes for CASSRPIPTGEAFF.

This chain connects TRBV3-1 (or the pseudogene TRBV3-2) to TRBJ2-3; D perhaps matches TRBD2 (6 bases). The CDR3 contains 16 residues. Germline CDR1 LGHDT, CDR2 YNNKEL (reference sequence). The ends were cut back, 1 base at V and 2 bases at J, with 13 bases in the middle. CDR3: CASSQGAGPLTDTQYF. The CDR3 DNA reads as TGTGCCAGCAGCCAAGGTGCGGGGCCGCTCACAGATACGCAGTATTTT.

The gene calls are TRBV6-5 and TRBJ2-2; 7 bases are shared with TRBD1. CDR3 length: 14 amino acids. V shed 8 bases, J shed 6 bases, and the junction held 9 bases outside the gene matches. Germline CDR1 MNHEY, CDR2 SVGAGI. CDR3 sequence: CASSGQFGSGELFF. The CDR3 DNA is TGTGCCAGCTCGGGACAGTTCGGGTCCGGGGAGCTGTTTTTT.

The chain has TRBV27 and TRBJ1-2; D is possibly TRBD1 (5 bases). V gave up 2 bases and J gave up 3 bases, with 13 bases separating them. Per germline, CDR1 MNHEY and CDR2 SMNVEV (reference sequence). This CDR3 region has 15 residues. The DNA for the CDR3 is TGTGCCAGCAGTTTAAGCTTGTCAGGGTACTATGGCTACACCTTC. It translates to CASSLSLSGYYGYTF.

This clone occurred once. The CDR3 nucleotides read TGTGCCAGCAGTTTCTCTCTGAAGGGAGGGACTGAAGCTTTCTTT. Its protein is CASSFSLKGGTEAFF. This chain joins TRBV28 and TRBJ1-1, with D hard to call. Germline-derived CDR1 and CDR2 are MDHEN and SYDVKM. The CDR3 loop spans 15 amino acids. Between the trimmed V and J ends, which lost 3 bases and 5 bases, there was a span of 16 bases.

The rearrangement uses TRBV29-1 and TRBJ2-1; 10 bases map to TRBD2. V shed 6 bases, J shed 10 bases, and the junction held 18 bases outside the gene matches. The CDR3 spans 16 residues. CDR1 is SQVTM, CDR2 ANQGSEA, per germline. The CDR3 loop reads CSVRPSGRAQMGEQFF. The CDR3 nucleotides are TGCAGCGTCAGACCAAGCGGGAGGGCCCAGATGGGGGAGCAGTTCTTC.

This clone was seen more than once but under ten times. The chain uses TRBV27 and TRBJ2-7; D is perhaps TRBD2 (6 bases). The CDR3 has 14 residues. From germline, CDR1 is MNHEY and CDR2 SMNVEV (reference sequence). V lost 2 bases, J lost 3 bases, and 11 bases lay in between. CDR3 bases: TGTGCCAGCAGTTTACGGGGGAGTGGCTACGAGCAGTACTTC. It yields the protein CASSLRGSGYEQYF.

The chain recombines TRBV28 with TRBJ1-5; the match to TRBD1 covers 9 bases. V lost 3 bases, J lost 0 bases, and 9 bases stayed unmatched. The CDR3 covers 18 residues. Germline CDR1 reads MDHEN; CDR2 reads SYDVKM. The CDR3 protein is CASSFTGQGYYSNQPQHF. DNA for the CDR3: TGTGCCAGCAGTTTTACGGGACAGGGATATTATAGCAATCAGCCCCAGCATTTT. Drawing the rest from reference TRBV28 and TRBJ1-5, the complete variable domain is DVKVTQSSRYLVKRTGEKVFLECVQDMDHENMFWYRQDPGLGLRLIYFSYDVKMKEKGDIPEGYSVSREKKERFSLILESASTNQTSMYLCASSFTGQGYYSNQPQHFGDGTRLSIL.

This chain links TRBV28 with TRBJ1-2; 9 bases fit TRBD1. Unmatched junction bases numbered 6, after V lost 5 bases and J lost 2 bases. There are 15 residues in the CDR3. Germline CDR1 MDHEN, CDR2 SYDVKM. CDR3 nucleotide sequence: TGTGCCAGCAGTGCGCCCGGGACAGGGAACTATGGCTACACCTTC. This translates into CASSAPGTGNYGYTF.

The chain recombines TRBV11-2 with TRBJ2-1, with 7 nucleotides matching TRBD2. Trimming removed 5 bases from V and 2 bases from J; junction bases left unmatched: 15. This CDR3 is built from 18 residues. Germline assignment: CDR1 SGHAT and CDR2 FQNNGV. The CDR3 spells CASSLGRASGNPYNEQFF. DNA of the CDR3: TGTGCCAGCAGCCTTGGAAGGGCTAGCGGAAATCCCTACAATGAGCAGTTCTTC.

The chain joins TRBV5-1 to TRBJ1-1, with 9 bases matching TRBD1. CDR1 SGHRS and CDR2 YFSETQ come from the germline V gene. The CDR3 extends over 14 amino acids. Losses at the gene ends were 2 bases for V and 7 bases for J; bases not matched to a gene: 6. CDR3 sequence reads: CASSLQGAPGEAFF. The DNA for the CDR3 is TGCGCCAGCAGCTTACAGGGGGCGCCGGGTGAAGCTTTCTTT.

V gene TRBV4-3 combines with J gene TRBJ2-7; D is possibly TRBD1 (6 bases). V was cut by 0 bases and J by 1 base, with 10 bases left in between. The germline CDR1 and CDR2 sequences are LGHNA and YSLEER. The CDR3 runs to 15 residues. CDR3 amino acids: CASSQDHRESYEQYF. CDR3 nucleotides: TGCGCCAGCAGCCAAGATCACAGGGAGTCCTACGAGCAGTACTTC.

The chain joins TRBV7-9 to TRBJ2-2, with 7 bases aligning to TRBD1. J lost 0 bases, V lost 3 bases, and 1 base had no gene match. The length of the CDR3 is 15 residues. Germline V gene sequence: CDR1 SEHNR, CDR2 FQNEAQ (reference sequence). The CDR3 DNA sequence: TGTGCCAGCAGCTTCGGGACAGCGAACACCGGGGAGCTGTTTTTT. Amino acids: CASSFGTANTGELFF.

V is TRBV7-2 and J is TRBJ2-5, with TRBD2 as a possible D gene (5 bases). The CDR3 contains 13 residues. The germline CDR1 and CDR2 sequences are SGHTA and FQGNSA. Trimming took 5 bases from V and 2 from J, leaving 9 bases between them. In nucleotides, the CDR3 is TGTGCCAGCAGCAACGGGGTACAAGAGACCCAGTACTTC. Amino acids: CASSNGVQETQYF. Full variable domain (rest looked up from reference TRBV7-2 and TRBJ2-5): GAGVSQSPSNKVTEKGKDVELRCDPISGHTALYWYRQSLGQGLEFLIYFQGNSAPDKSGLPSDRFSAERTGGSVSTLTIQRTQQEDSAVYLCASSNGVQETQYFGPGTRLLVL.